This is a list of T cell receptor beta chains from one sample in a study of shared clonotypes between healthy human individuals. Using immunoSEQ multiplex PCR, the repertoire was profiled, and TCRdb retains in-frame clones only, with some absent. The sample lists around 940,000 clones; over 75% were seen once. The material sequenced was memory CD4+ T cells sorted from blood. These receptors were taken from a young man in good health. The CDR3 runs from the conserved cysteine through the conserved F or W. The D gene is left open where the match is weak. Part of the rows lack a size; the others show once, few, many or a class for expanded clones.

v_call	d_call	j_call	clone_size	cdr3_aa	cdr3_nt
TRBV28	TRBD2	TRBJ2-7	-	CASSSRGTSGGLIYEQYF	TGTGCCAGCAGTTCCCGGGGGACTAGCGGGGGCCTAATCTACGAGCAGTACTTC
TRBV18	-	TRBJ2-3	-	CASSPLQHTDTQYF	TGTGCCAGCTCACCACTGCAGCACACAGATACGCAGTATTTT
TRBV7-2	TRBD2	TRBJ2-1	many	CASSSLTSGRAYEQFF	TGTGCCAGCAGCTCCCTAACTAGCGGGAGGGCCTATGAGCAGTTCTTC
TRBV28	TRBD2	TRBJ2-2	-	CATVRGGGGNTGELFF	TGTGCCACCGTCCGGGGGGGCGGGGGAAACACCGGGGAGCTGTTTTTT
TRBV19	-	TRBJ1-5	-	CASSPGDDNQPQHF	TGTGCCAGTAGTCCAGGTGATGACAATCAGCCCCAGCATTTT
TRBV5-1	TRBD1	TRBJ2-7	-	CASSFRDRGGNEQYF	TGCGCCAGCAGCTTCCGGGACAGGGGCGGCAACGAGCAGTACTTC
TRBV11-2	TRBD1	TRBJ2-1	-	CASSLRQGAGNEQFF	TGTGCCAGCAGCCTCAGACAGGGGGCTGGTAATGAGCAGTTCTTC
TRBV6-6	TRBD2	TRBJ2-1	-	CASSYATSGTNEQFF	TGTGCCAGCAGTTACGCGACTAGCGGGACCAATGAGCAGTTCTTC
TRBV19	-	TRBJ2-5	-	CASSVDGNQETQYF	TGTGCCAGTAGTGTCGACGGAAACCAAGAGACCCAGTACTTC
TRBV6-5	-	TRBJ1-1	-	CASSYSEGPSEAFF	TGTGCCAGCAGTTACTCTGAGGGGCCTTCTGAAGCTTTCTTT
TRBV30	-	TRBJ1-3	-	CAWRGVISGNTIYF	TGTGCCTGGAGAGGGGTTATCTCTGGAAACACCATATATTTT
TRBV6-1	-	TRBJ2-3	few	CASSGDSTDTQYF	TGTGCCAGCAGTGGGGACAGCACAGATACGCAGTATTTT
TRBV27	TRBD2	TRBJ2-1	-	CASNRGLGSYNEQFF	TGTGCCAGCAACCGGGGACTAGGCTCCTACAATGAGCAGTTCTTC
TRBV28	TRBD1	TRBJ1-5	-	CASSLSSGTGKQPQHF	TGTGCCAGCAGTCTATCCTCCGGGACAGGGAAACAGCCCCAGCATTTT
TRBV12-1	-	TRBJ2-7	-	CASSFGSGTSGYYEQYF	-
TRBV21-1	-	TRBJ2-1	-	CASSRILF	TGTGCCAGCAGCAGAATTCTCTTC
TRBV5-4	TRBD1	TRBJ1-2	-	CASSLGEDRGRGGYTF	TGTGCCAGCAGCTTGGGAGAAGACAGGGGGCGCGGGGGCTACACCTTC
TRBV5-1	TRBD2	TRBJ2-1	-	CASSLVLLAGGPPNEQFF	TGCGCCAGCAGCTTAGTACTATTAGCGGGAGGGCCCCCAAATGAGCAGTTCTTC
TRBV30	-	TRBJ1-4	-	CAWSVPGRGGEKLFF	TGTGCCTGGAGTGTACCCGGCAGGGGTGGTGAAAAACTGTTTTTT
TRBV6-5	-	TRBJ2-4	-	CASSSEGLAKNIQYF	TGTGCCAGCAGTTCGGAGGGGTTAGCCAAAAACATTCAGTACTTC
TRBV11-2	-	TRBJ1-2	-	CASSPGPAVRDYTF	TGTGCCAGCAGCCCCGGGCCCGCAGTGCGTGACTACACCTTC
TRBV7-9	-	TRBJ2-1	-	CASSSGVTYNEQFF	TGTGCCAGCAGCTCAGGGGTTACCTACAATGAGCAGTTCTTC
TRBV7-3	-	TRBJ1-4	few	CASSLTVNEKLFF	TGTGCCAGCAGCTTAACGGTTAATGAAAAACTGTTTTTT
TRBV2	TRBD1	TRBJ1-5	-	CASTHSNRGQPQHF	TGTGCCAGCACACATTCGAACAGGGGTCAGCCCCAGCATTTT
TRBV28	-	TRBJ1-1	once	CASRPYRTNTEAFF	TGTGCCAGCAGACCCTACAGGACGAACACTGAAGCTTTCTTT
TRBV7-2	-	TRBJ1-2	-	CASSRAKLYGYTF	TGTGCCAGCAGTCGAGCTAAACTCTATGGCTACACCTTC
TRBV27	-	TRBJ1-2	-	CASSLDRTRWYGYTF	TGTGCCAGCAGTCTAGACAGGACGAGATGGTATGGCTACACCTTC
TRBV5-6	-	TRBJ1-1	once	CASSLGPGTGHTEAFF	TGTGCCAGCAGCTTGGGTCCGGGGACGGGGCACACTGAAGCTTTCTTT
TRBV29-1	TRBD2	TRBJ2-5	-	CSANPGLVQETQYF	TGCAGCGCAAATCCGGGACTAGTCCAAGAGACCCAGTACTTC
TRBV5-6	-	TRBJ1-2	-	CASSFGRSAPYGYTF	TGTGCCAGCAGCTTCGGCCGGTCCGCTCCGTATGGCTACACCTTC
TRBV27	TRBD2	TRBJ2-1	-	CASRRGGVNEQFF	TGTGCCAGCAGACGGGGGGGTGTGAATGAGCAGTTCTTC
TRBV28	-	TRBJ1-3	-	CASRSSGNTIYF	TGTGCAAGCAGAAGCTCTGGAAACACCATATATTTT
TRBV4-1	-	TRBJ1-5	-	CASSQFPGQPQHF	TGCGCCAGCAGCCAATTTCCCGGTCAGCCCCAGCATTTT
TRBV19	-	TRBJ1-5	-	CASSYLDSYNQPQHF	TGTGCCAGTAGTTATCTGGACAGCTACAATCAGCCCCAGCATTTT
TRBV19	TRBD2	TRBJ2-1	-	CASSIGLAGGPNEQFF	TGTGCCAGTAGTATAGGTCTAGCGGGAGGGCCGAATGAGCAGTTCTTC
TRBV7-2	-	TRBJ2-3	few	CASSPRRGGTDTQYF	TGTGCCAGCAGCCCACGGAGGGGGGGCACAGATACGCAGTATTTT
TRBV28	-	TRBJ2-7	-	CASSPPGGGRYEQYF	TGTGCCAGCAGTCCGCCTGGGGGGGGGCGGTACGAGCAGTACTTC
TRBV19	-	TRBJ1-1	-	CASSISRASTEAFF	TGTGCCAGTAGTATTTCCAGGGCCAGTACTGAAGCTTTCTTT
TRBV7-2	-	TRBJ2-5	-	CASSSGGGQETQYF	TGTGCCAGCAGCTCGGGGGGCGGGCAGGAGACCCAGTACTTC
TRBV5-6	TRBD2	TRBJ2-1	-	CASSPGLAGVEQFF	TGTGCCAGCAGTCCGGGACTAGCGGGAGTTGAGCAGTTCTTC
TRBV15	-	TRBJ1-1	many	CATSRDLGTEAFF	TGTGCCACCAGCAGAGATTTGGGCACTGAAGCTTTCTTT
TRBV5-6	-	TRBJ2-5	-	CASSNGNAGTQYF	TGTGCCAGCAGCAACGGTAATGCCGGGACCCAGTACTTC
TRBV5-1	TRBD2	TRBJ2-3	-	CASSLASGATDTQYF	TGCGCCAGCAGCTTGGCCAGCGGGGCCACAGATACGCAGTATTTT
TRBV5-6	TRBD2	TRBJ2-2	-	CASSPPTSVTGELFF	TGTGCCAGCAGCCCCCCGACTAGCGTCACCGGGGAGCTGTTTTTT
TRBV13	TRBD2	TRBJ2-7	-	CASSRTSGGTYEQYF	TGTGCCAGCAGCCGAACTAGCGGGGGCACCTACGAGCAGTACTTC
TRBV5-8	TRBD1	TRBJ2-2	-	CASSSGQVSAGELFF	TGTGCCAGCAGCTCGGGACAGGTTTCAGCCGGGGAGCTGTTTTTT
TRBV5-4	TRBD2	TRBJ2-1	-	CASSPRTSDEQFF	TGTGCCAGCAGCCCACGGACTAGCGATGAGCAGTTCTTC
TRBV19	TRBD2	TRBJ2-6	few	CASMGSGSKRANVLTF	TGTGCCAGTATGGGGAGCGGGAGTAAGCGGGCCAACGTCCTGACTTTC
TRBV30	-	TRBJ1-5	few	CAWSVGGGRSNQPQHF	TGTGCCTGGAGTGTCGGTGGGGGCCGTAGCAATCAGCCCCAGCATTTT
TRBV6-6	TRBD2	TRBJ2-1	-	CASSARLAGAANEQFF	TGTGCCAGCAGTGCCCGACTAGCGGGGGCCGCTAATGAGCAGTTCTTC
TRBV25-1	TRBD1	TRBJ1-6	few	CASSAKQGANSPLHF	TGTGCCAGCAGTGCCAAACAGGGGGCGAATTCACCCCTCCACTTT
TRBV18	TRBD2	TRBJ2-7	-	CASSQAGGPYEQYF	TGTGCCAGCTCACAAGCGGGAGGGCCCTACGAGCAGTACTTC
TRBV29-1	TRBD2	TRBJ2-5	-	CSVGAGGQETQYF	TGCAGCGTGGGAGCGGGGGGGCAAGAGACCCAGTACTTC
TRBV10-3	-	TRBJ2-3	-	CAISVGLDTQYF	TGTGCCATCAGTGTGGGACTGGATACGCAGTATTTT